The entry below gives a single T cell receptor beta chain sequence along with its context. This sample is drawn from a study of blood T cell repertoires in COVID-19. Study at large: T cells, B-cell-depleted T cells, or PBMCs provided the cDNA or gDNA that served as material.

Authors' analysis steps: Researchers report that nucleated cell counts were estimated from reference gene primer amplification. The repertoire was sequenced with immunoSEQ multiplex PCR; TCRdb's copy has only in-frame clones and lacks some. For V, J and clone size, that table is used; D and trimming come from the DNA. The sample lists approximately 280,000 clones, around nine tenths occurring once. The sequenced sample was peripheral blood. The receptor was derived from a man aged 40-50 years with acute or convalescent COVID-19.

CDR3 sequence: CASRHPGQGGPLHF. CDR3 coding DNA: TGTGCCAGCAGGCATCCGGGACAGGGGGGTCCCCTCCACTTT. The V call is TRBV6-5, the J call TRBJ1-6; 11 bases are shared with TRBD1. With 6 bases clipped from V and 13 bases from J, the junction kept 8 bases outside the gene matches. CDR3 length equals 14 residues. CDR1 is MNHEY, CDR2 SVGAGI, per germline.